The entry below gives a single T cell receptor beta chain sequence along with its context. Only in-frame clones appear in the TCRdb table, and some are missing; sequencing was by immunoSEQ multiplex PCR. The data show 76,000 or so clones, 90% to 95% seen once. The sample belongs to a study of technical replicates of blood from a few donors. Between the trimmed V and J ends, which lost 4 bases and 7 bases, there was a span of 14 bases. Per the germline V gene, CDR1 is SGHDT and CDR2 is YYEEEE. CDR3 length: 13 amino acids. This clonotype was obtained from a human donor in good health. The chain uses TRBV5-6 and TRBJ1-2, with D unresolved. Input material: T cells isolated from PBMCs. CDR3 DNA: TGTGCCAGCAGCAGCGGTGCTTCGGGTGGCTACACCTTC. Protein sequence: CASSSGASGGYTF.